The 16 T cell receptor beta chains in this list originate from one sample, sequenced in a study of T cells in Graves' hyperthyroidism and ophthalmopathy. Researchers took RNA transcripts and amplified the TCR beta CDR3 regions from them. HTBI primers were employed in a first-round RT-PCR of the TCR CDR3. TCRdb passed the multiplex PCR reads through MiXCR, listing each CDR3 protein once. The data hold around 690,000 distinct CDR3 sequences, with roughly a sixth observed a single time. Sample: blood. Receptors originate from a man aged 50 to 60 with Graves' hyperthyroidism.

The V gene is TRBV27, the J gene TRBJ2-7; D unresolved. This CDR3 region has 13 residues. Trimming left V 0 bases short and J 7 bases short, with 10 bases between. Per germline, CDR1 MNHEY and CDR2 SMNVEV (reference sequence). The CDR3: CASSLSQSGEQYF. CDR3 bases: TGTGCCAGCAGTTTATCCCAATCTGGGGAGCAGTACTTC.

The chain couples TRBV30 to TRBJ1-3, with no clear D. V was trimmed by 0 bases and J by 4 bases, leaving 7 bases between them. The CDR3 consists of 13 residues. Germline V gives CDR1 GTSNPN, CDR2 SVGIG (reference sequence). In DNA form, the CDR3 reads TGTGCCTGGAGTGTACCCCCAGGAAACACCATATATTTT. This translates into CAWSVPPGNTIYF. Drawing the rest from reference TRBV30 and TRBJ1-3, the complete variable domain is SQTIHQWPATLVQPVGSPLSLECTVEGTSNPNLYWYRQAAGRGLQLLFYSVGIGQISSEVPQNLSASRPQDRQFILSSKKLLLSDSGFYLCAWSVPPGNTIYFGEGSWLTVV.

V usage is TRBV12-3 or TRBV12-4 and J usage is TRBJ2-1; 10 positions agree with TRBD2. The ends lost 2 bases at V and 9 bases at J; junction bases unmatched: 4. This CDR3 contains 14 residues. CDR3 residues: CASSLLAGVIEQFF. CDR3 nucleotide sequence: TGTGCCAGCAGTTTACTAGCGGGAGTGATTGAGCAGTTCTTC.

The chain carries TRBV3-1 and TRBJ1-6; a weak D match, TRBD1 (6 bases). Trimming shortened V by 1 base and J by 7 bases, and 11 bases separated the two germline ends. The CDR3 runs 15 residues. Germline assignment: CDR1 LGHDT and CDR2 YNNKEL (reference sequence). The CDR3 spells CASSQARTENSPLHF. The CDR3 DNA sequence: TGTGCCAGCAGCCAAGCGAGGACAGAAAATTCACCCCTCCACTTT.

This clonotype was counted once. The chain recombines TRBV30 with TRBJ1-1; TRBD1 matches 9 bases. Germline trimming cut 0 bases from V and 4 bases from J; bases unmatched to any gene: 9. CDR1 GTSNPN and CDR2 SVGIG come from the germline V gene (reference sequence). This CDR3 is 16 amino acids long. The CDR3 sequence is CAWSVLPGQGATEAFF. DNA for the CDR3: TGTGCCTGGAGTGTACTCCCGGGACAGGGAGCCACTGAAGCTTTCTTT.

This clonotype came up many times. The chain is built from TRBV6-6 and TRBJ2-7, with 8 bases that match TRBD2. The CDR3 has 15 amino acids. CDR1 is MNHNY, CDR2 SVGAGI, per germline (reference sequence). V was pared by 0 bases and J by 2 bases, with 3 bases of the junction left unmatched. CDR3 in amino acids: CASSYSTSGAYEQYF. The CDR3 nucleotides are TGTGCCAGCAGTTACTCTACTAGCGGAGCCTACGAGCAGTACTTC.

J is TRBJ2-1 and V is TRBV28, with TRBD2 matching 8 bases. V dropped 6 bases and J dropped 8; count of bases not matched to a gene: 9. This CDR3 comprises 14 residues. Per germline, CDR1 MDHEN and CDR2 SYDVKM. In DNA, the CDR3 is TGTGCCAGCAGCTCGGGAGGGCCGCAGGATGAGCAGTTCTTC. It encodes CASSSGGPQDEQFF.

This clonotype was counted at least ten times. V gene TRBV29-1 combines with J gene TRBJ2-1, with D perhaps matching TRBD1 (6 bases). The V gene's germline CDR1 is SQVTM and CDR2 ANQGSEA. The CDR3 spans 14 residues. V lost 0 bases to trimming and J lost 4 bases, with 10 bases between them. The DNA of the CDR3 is TGCAGCGTTGAAGAGGATACAGGGTACAATGAGCAGTTCTTC. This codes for CSVEEDTGYNEQFF.

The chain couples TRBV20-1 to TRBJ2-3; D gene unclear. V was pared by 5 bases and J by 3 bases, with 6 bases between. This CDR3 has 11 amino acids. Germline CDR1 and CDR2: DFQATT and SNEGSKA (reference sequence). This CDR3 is CSAGRTDTQYF. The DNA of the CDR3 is TGCAGTGCTGGACGAACAGATACGCAGTATTTT.

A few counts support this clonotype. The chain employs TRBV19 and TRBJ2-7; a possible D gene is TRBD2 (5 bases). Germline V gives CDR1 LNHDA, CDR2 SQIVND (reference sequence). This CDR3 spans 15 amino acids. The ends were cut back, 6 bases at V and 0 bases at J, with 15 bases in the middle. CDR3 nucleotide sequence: TGTGCCAGTAGGAGAAGCGGTTCCCTCTCCTACGAGCAGTACTTC. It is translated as CASRRSGSLSYEQYF.

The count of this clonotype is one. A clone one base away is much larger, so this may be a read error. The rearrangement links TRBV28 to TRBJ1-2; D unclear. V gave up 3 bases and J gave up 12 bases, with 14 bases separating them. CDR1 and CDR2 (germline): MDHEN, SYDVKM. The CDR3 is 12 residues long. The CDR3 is CASSFGPSPNTF. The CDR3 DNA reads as TGTGCCAGCAGTTTCGGCCCCTCCCCCAACACCTTC.

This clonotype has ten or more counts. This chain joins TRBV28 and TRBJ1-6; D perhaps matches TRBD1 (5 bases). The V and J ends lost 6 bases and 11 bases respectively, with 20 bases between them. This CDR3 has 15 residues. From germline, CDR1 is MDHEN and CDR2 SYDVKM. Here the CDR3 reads CASSSHTDSGPPLHF. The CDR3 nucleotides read TGTGCCAGCAGCTCCCATACGGACTCGGGGCCACCCCTCCACTTT.

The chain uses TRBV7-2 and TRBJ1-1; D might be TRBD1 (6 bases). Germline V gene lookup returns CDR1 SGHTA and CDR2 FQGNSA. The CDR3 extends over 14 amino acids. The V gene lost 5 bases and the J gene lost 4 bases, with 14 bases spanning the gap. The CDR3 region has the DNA TGTGCCAGCAGCACCCGACGGGGGCTCACTGAAGCTTTCTTT. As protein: CASSTRRGLTEAFF.

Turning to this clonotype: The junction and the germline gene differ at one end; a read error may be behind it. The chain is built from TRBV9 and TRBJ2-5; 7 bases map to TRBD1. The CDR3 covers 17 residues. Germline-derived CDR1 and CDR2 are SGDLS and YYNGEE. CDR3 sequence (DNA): TGTGCCAGCAGCGAACGGGACAGACCCTTGTACCAAGTGACCCAGTACTTC. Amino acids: CASSERDRPLYQVTQYF.

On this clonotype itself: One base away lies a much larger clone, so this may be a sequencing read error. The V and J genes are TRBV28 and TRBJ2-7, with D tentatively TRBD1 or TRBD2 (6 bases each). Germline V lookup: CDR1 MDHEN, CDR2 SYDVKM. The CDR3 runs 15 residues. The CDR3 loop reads CASSSGAGGHYGQYF. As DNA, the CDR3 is TGTGCCAGCAGTTCGGGGGCAGGCGGCCACTACGGGCAGTACTTC.

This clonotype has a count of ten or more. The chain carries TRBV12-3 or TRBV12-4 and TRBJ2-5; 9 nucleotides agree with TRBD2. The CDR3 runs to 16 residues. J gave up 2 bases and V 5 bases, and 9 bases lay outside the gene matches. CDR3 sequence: CASSQAGGLAQETQYF. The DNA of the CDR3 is TGTGCCAGCAGTCAGGCGGGTGGACTAGCGCAAGAGACCCAGTACTTC.